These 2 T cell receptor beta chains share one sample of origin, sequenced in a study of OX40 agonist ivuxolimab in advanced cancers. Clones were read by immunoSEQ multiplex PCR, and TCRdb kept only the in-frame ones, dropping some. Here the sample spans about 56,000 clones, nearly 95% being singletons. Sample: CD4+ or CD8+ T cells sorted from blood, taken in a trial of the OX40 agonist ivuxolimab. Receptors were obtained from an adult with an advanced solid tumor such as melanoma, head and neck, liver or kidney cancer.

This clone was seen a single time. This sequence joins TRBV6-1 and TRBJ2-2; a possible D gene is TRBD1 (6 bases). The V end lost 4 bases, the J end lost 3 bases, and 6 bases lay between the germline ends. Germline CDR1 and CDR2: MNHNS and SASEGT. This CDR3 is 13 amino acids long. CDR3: CASSGTDTGELFF. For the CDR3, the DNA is TGTGCCAGCAGTGGGACAGACACCGGGGAGCTGTTTTTT.

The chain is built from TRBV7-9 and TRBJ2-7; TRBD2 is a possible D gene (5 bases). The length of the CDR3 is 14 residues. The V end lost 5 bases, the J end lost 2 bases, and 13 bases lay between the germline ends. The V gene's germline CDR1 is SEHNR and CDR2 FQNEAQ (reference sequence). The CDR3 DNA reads TGTGCCAGCAGCCCGGAGCCGGGGACCTACGAGCAGTACTTC. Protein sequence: CASSPEPGTYEQYF.